The present TCR beta chain was sequenced within a study of blood T cell repertoires in COVID-19. On the study more broadly: Spain, Italy and the United States supplied samples that represented acute and convalescent COVID-19. PBMCs, B-cell-depleted T cells, or T cells were the source of the cDNA or gDNA that made up the material.

This clone was observed a single time. Per the original methods: Counts of nucleated cells, estimated from reference gene primer amplification, were obtained. Repertoires were generated with immunoSEQ multiplex PCR, while TCRdb's copy carries only in-frame clones and drops some. D and trimming come from the DNA, and the V and J calls and clone size come from that table. The data contain tens of thousands of clones, 88% of them singletons. Trimming stripped 2 bases from V and 2 bases from J, with 11 bases between. The CDR3 length is 15 residues. Germline values: CDR1 SGDLS, CDR2 YYNGEE. The clonotype comes from a human donor in a cohort sampled during active COVID-19. Sequencing used peripheral blood. V usage is TRBV9 and J usage is TRBJ2-1, with TRBD1 as a possible D gene (5 bases). Here the CDR3 reads CASSVSAGPYNEQFF. Here the CDR3 DNA reads TGTGCCAGCAGCGTTTCGGCAGGGCCCTACAATGAGCAGTTCTTC.